These 23 T cell receptor beta chains were all obtained from the same sample, sequenced in a study of Graves' ophthalmopathy and Graves' hyperthyroidism. Amplifying from RNA transcripts, the study obtained TCR beta CDR3 regions. HTBI primers served in a first-round RT-PCR, which a second-round multiplex PCR followed. TCRdb ran MiXCR on the multiplex PCR reads and lists one entry per CDR3 protein. The data show about 160,000 distinct CDR3 sequences, 39% seen once. The sample comprised peripheral blood. All receptors derive from a young man with Graves' ophthalmopathy.

This clonotype turned up a few times. The chain joins TRBV6-2 or TRBV6-3 to TRBJ2-5; 7 bases align to TRBD1. Per germline, CDR1 MNHEY and CDR2 SVGEGT. CDR3 length: 15 amino acids. Trimming took 2 bases from V and 5 from J; bases not matched to a gene: 8. In DNA form, the CDR3 reads TGTGCCAGCAGTTACCCGGGACAGCTAGTTGAGACCCAGTACTTC. It is translated as CASSYPGQLVETQYF.

This chain links TRBV29-1 with TRBJ2-2, with a tentative D call TRBD2 (6 bases). Trimming took off 2 bases at V and 4 bases at J, with 11 bases between the two ends. CDR3 length equals 14 residues. Germline V gene sequence: CDR1 SQVTM, CDR2 ANQGSEA. CDR3 DNA sequence: TGCAGCGTTGAATTCGGGGGTTCCACCGGGGAGCTGTTTTTT. Translation gives CSVEFGGSTGELFF.

This clonotype has just one count. The gene calls are TRBV27 and TRBJ2-7; a possible D gene is TRBD1 (6 bases). The CDR3 spans 14 residues. Between the trimmed V and J ends, which lost 6 bases and 2 bases, there was a span of 14 bases. Germline CDR1 is MNHEY and CDR2 is SMNVEV (reference sequence). CDR3 DNA: TGTGCCAGCAGCCCAGATGACAGGCCCTACGAGCAGTACTTC. Translating it yields CASSPDDRPYEQYF.

In its sample, this clonotype was seen many times. The chain has TRBV7-2 and TRBJ2-2; TRBD2 matches 11 bases. Germline-derived CDR1 and CDR2 are SGHTA and FQGNSA. The trim removed 7 bases at V and 3 bases at J, leaving 7 bases unmatched. The CDR3 is made up of 16 amino acids. This CDR3 reads CASTVAGGRDTGELFF. The CDR3 nucleotides are TGTGCCAGCACCGTAGCGGGAGGGCGGGACACCGGGGAGCTGTTTTTT.

DNA of the CDR3: TGTGCCAGCAGTACGGACAGGGCTTCACCCCTCCACTTT. Translated, it gives CASSTDRASPLHF. This chain connects TRBV13 to TRBJ1-6; TRBD1 matches 8 bases. Per the germline V gene, CDR1 is PRHDT and CDR2 is FYEKMQ (reference sequence). V shed 6 bases and J 9 bases; nucleotides not matched to a gene: 4. This CDR3 is built from 13 residues. The full variable domain, its missing parts supplied by reference TRBV13 and TRBJ1-6, is AAGVIQSPRHLIKEKRETATLKCYPIPRHDTVYWYQQGPGQDPQFLISFYEKMQSDKGSIPDRFSAQQFSDYHSELNMSSLELGDSALYFCASSTDRASPLHFGNGTRLTVT.

This chain connects TRBV20-1 to TRBJ2-5; TRBD1 or TRBD2 may be the D gene (6 bases each). The ends were cut back, 6 bases at V and 5 bases at J, with 22 bases in the middle. The CDR3 is made up of 15 amino acids. Germline CDR1 and CDR2: DFQATT and SNEGSKA (reference sequence). The CDR3 reads CSAPRKTWRGETQYF. The CDR3, as DNA: TGCAGTGCCCCACGAAAGACATGGAGGGGGGAGACCCAGTACTTC.

In this sample, this clonotype turned up many times. The chain uses TRBV5-1 and TRBJ2-7, with D possibly matching TRBD2 (5 bases). The V end lost 4 bases, the J end lost 0 bases, and 14 bases lay between the germline ends. Per germline, CDR1 SGHRS and CDR2 YFSETQ. The CDR3 is made up of 15 amino acids. CDR3 loop: CASSRAGGSSYEQYF. In DNA form, the CDR3 reads TGCGCCAGCAGCCGGGCGGGCGGAAGCTCCTACGAGCAGTACTTC.

The chain has TRBV6-1 and TRBJ2-2; a possible D gene is TRBD1 (6 bases). V lost 5 bases, J lost 1 base, and 11 bases lay in between. CDR1 is MNHNS, CDR2 SASEGT, per germline. The CDR3 spans 15 residues. This CDR3 reads CASSPRQENTGELFF. The CDR3 DNA reads as TGTGCCAGCAGTCCCCGACAGGAGAACACCGGGGAGCTGTTTTTT.

This rearrangement joins TRBV12-3 or TRBV12-4 to TRBJ1-5; D gene unclear. V lost 7 bases to trimming and J lost 6 bases, with 16 bases between them. This CDR3 has 14 amino acids. The CDR3 region is CASTPSVLGQPQHF. Written as DNA, the CDR3 is TGTGCCAGCACCCCGTCAGTCTTAGGTCAGCCCCAGCATTTT.

This clonotype was observed at least ten times. V is TRBV29-1 and J is TRBJ2-7; 8 nucleotides align to TRBD2. The CDR3 has 13 residues. Germline loops: CDR1 SQVTM, CDR2 ANQGSEA. Trimming cost V 4 bases and J 3 bases; bases outside gene matches: 5. The CDR3 DNA sequence: TGCAGCGTTGTTCCTAGCGGGCTCTACGAGCAGTACTTC. The encoded protein is CSVVPSGLYEQYF.

This clonotype occurred a few times. V and J are TRBV6-2 or TRBV6-3 and TRBJ2-7; D is unresolved. Trimming took off 1 base at V and 4 bases at J, with 5 bases between the two ends. Germline lookup yields CDR1 MNHEY and CDR2 SVGEGT. This CDR3 comprises 12 residues. In DNA form, the CDR3 reads TGTGCCAGCAGTTACTATGGTTACGAGCAGTACTTC. As protein: CASSYYGYEQYF.

This clonotype was seen at least ten times. The chain has TRBV7-2 and TRBJ1-1; D possibly corresponds to TRBD1 (5 bases). Germline V CDR1 and CDR2: SGHTA, FQGNSA. Deletions cut 6 bases from V and 0 bases from J, with 14 bases between. The CDR3 contains 15 residues. CDR3 protein: CASRLQADLNTEAFF. CDR3 DNA sequence: TGTGCCAGCAGATTACAGGCGGACTTGAACACTGAAGCTTTCTTT. The whole variable domain, remainder taken from reference TRBV7-2 and TRBJ1-1, is GAGVSQSPSNKVTEKGKDVELRCDPISGHTALYWYRQSLGQGLEFLIYFQGNSAPDKSGLPSDRFSAERTGGSVSTLTIQRTQQEDSAVYLCASRLQADLNTEAFFGQGTRLTVV.

This clonotype was seen repeatedly, ten times or more. The V and J genes are TRBV11-3 and TRBJ2-5; 11 positions match TRBD2. Germline V lookup: CDR1 SGHNT, CDR2 YENEEA. The trim removed 5 bases at V and 2 bases at J, leaving 7 bases unmatched. This CDR3 spans 16 amino acids. The CDR3 DNA is TGTGCCAGCAGCCTGGGACTAGCGGCTGATCAAGAGACCCAGTACTTC. Residues: CASSLGLAADQETQYF.

This clonotype was seen many times. This sequence joins TRBV19 and TRBJ2-7; 11 bases are a match to TRBD2. With V trimmed by 1 base and J by 5 bases, 7 bases remained unmatched. Looked up from germline, CDR1 is LNHDA and CDR2 is SQIVND (reference sequence). The CDR3 runs 16 residues. Here the CDR3 DNA reads TGTGCCAGTAGTATAGCCCCGGGTAGCGGGAGGGACGAGCAGTACTTC. It specifies CASSIAPGSGRDEQYF.

This clonotype appeared many times. The chain has TRBV30 and TRBJ1-1, with 10 bases aligning to TRBD1. J was trimmed by 5 bases and V by 8 bases; bases with no gene match: 8. The CDR3 has 13 residues. Per germline, CDR1 GTSNPN and CDR2 SVGIG (reference sequence). Here the CDR3 reads CAARQGAGTEAFF. In DNA form, the CDR3 reads TGTGCCGCCAGACAGGGGGCGGGGACTGAAGCTTTCTTT.

This CDR3 reads CSARDRAGTGNTIYF. DNA of the CDR3: TGCAGTGCTAGAGATAGGGCAGGGACTGGAAACACCATATATTTT. V gene TRBV20-1 combines with J gene TRBJ1-3; D may be TRBD1 (5 bases). CDR3 length equals 15 residues. From germline, CDR1 is DFQATT and CDR2 SNEGSKA (reference sequence). V was shortened by 0 bases and J by 2 bases, with 11 bases between the two germline ends.

This clonotype is a singleton in its sample. The rearrangement links TRBV20-1 to TRBJ1-1; unclear D gene. Trimming removed 2 bases at V and 3 bases at J, with 10 bases between. The germline gives CDR1 DFQATT, CDR2 SNEGSKA (reference sequence). The CDR3 has 13 amino acids. The CDR3 DNA reads as TGCAGTGCTAGACAGCAGGCCCACACTGAAGCTTTCTTT. Encoded protein: CSARQQAHTEAFF.

The genes are TRBV6-5 and TRBJ1-5; 12 positions match TRBD1. V was pared by 2 bases and J by 7 bases, with 3 bases of the junction left unmatched. The CDR3 extends over 15 amino acids. CDR1 MNHEY and CDR2 SVGAGI come from the germline V gene. CDR3 residues: CASSYGDRGRQPQHF. DNA for the CDR3: TGTGCCAGCAGTTACGGGGACAGGGGGCGACAGCCCCAGCATTTT.

This clonotype was seen ten or more times. The chain carries TRBV5-1 and TRBJ2-7; 7 positions agree with TRBD1. Germline CDR1 is SGHRS and CDR2 is YFSETQ. The trim removed 4 bases at V and 0 bases at J, leaving 10 bases unmatched. The length of the CDR3 is 16 residues. CDR3 amino acids: CASSTRTGINSYEQYF. As DNA, the CDR3 is TGCGCCAGCAGCACCCGGACAGGAATAAACTCCTACGAGCAGTACTTC.

This clonotype has a single count. J is TRBJ2-7 and V is TRBV6-2 or TRBV6-3; 9 nucleotides match TRBD1. The germline CDR1 and CDR2 sequences are MNHEY and SVGEGT. The V gene end was trimmed by 2 bases and the J gene end by 12 bases; junction bases not matched to a gene: 8. The CDR3 sequence is 13 residues long. CDR3 region: CASSYLGTGRWYF. DNA for the CDR3: TGTGCCAGCAGTTACCTTGGGACAGGGAGGTGGTACTTC.

In its sample, this clonotype was seen many times. In nucleotides, the CDR3 is TGCGCCAGCAGCCAGGCCAGGGGGAATCAGCCCCAGCATTTT. This gives the protein CASSQARGNQPQHF. This chain connects TRBV4-1 to TRBJ1-5; 7 bases are shared with TRBD1. V was pared by 3 bases and J by 4 bases, with 3 bases of the junction left unmatched. The germline gives CDR1 MGHRA, CDR2 YSYEKL. The CDR3 loop spans 14 amino acids.

At least ten counts were recorded for this clonotype. This chain links TRBV7-2 with TRBJ2-1; TRBD2 agrees at 12 bases. This CDR3 has 16 amino acids. Trimming cost V 5 bases and J 5 bases; bases outside gene matches: 7. Germline lookup yields CDR1 SGHTA and CDR2 FQGNSA. Written as DNA, the CDR3 is TGTGCCAGCAGCGACCGGACTAGCGGGATCCACAATGAGCAGTTCTTC. Its translation is CASSDRTSGIHNEQFF.

The chain is built from TRBV6-2 or TRBV6-3 and TRBJ1-5; D possibly corresponds to TRBD1 (5 bases). From germline, CDR1 is MNHEY and CDR2 SVGEGT. Trimming cost V 3 bases and J 7 bases, with 16 bases left between them. This CDR3 region has 15 residues. CDR3 residues: CASSYFGTGLQPQHF. The DNA for the CDR3 is TGTGCCAGCAGTTATTTCGGGACCGGGCTCCAGCCCCAGCATTTT.